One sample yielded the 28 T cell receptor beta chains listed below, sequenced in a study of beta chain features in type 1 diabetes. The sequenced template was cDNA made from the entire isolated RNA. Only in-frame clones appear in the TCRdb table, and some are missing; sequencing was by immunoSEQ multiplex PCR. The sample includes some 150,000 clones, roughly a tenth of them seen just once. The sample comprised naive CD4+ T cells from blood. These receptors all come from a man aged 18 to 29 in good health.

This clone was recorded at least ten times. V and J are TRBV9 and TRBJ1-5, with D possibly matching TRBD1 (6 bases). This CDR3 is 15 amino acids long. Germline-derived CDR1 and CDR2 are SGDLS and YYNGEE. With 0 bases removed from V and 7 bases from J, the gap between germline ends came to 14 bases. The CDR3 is CASSVEGEGWQPQHF. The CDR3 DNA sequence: TGTGCCAGCAGCGTAGAGGGGGAGGGCTGGCAGCCCCAGCATTTT.

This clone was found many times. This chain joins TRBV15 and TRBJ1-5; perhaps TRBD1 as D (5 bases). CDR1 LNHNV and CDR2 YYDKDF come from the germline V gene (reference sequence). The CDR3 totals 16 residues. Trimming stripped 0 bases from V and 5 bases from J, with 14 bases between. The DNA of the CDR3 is TGTGCCACCAGCAGAGATGGAGTGGCAGGGTATCAGCCCCAGCATTTT. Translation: CATSRDGVAGYQPQHF.

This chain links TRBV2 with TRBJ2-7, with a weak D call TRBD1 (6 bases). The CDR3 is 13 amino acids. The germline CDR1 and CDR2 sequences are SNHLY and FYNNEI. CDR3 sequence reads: CASASGTYNEQYF. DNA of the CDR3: TGTGCGTCAGCATCCGGGACATATAACGAGCAGTACTTC.

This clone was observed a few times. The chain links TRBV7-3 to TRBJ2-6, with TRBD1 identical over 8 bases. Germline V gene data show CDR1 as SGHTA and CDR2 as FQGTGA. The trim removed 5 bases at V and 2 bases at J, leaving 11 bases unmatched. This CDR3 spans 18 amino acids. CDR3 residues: CASSKNGQGSAGANVLTF. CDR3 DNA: TGTGCCAGCAGCAAAAATGGACAGGGCTCGGCTGGGGCCAACGTCCTGACTTTC.

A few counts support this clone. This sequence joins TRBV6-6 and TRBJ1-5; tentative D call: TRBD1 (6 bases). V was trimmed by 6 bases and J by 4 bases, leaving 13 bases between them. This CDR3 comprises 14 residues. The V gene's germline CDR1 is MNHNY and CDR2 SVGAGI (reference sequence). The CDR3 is CASRAGAANQPQHF. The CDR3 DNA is TGTGCCAGCAGAGCAGGGGCCGCGAATCAGCCCCAGCATTTT.

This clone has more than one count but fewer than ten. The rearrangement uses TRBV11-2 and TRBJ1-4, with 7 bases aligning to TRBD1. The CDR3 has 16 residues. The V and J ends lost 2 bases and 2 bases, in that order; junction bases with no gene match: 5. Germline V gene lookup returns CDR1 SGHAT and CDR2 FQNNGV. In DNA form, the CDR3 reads TGTGCCAGCAGCTTAATAGGGGGCGGCACTAATGAAAAACTGTTTTTT. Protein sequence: CASSLIGGGTNEKLFF.

The CDR3 region has the DNA TGCGCCAGCAGCACAACTAGCGGGGGGACCAATGAGCAGTTCTTC. It specifies CASSTTSGGTNEQFF. The chain is built from TRBV5-1 and TRBJ2-1, with 12 positions matching TRBD2. Germline CDR1 is SGHRS and CDR2 is YFSETQ. After removal of 4 bases from V and 6 bases from J, the junction contained 5 bases not matched to a gene. The CDR3 length is 15 residues.

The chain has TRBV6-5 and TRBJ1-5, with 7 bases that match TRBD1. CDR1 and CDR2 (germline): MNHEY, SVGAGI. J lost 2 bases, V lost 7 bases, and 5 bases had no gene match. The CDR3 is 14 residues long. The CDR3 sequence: CASKGALGNQPQHF. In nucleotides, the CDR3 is TGTGCCAGCAAGGGGGCTTTGGGCAATCAGCCCCAGCATTTT.

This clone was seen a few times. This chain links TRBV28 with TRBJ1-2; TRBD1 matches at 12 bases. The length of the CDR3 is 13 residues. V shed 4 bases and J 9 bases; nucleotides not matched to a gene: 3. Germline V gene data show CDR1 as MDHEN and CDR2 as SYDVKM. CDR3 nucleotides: TGTGCCAGCAGTTCGGGACAGGGGGCAAGCTACACCTTC. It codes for CASSSGQGASYTF.

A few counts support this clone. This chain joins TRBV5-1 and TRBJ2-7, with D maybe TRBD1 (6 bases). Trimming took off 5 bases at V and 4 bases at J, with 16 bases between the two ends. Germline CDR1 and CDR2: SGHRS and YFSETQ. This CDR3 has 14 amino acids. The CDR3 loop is CASSREQGAYEQYF. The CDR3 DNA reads TGCGCCAGCAGTCGCGAACAGGGTGCATACGAGCAGTACTTC.

As DNA, the CDR3 is TGTGCCAGCAGCTTAACGCCGCTAGCGGGGGGGCCGTGGTATTTT. Translated: CASSLTPLAGGPWYF. The chain couples TRBV7-3 to TRBJ2-3, with 12 bases fitting TRBD2. Germline CDR1 SGHTA, CDR2 FQGTGA. Unmatched junction bases numbered 9, after V lost 0 bases and J lost 14 bases. The CDR3 consists of 15 residues.

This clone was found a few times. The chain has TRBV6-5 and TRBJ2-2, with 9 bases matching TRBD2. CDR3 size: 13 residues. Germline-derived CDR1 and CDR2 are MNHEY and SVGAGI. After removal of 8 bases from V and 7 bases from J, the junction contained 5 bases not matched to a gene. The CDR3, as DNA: TGTGCCAGCTGGCGGGGGGGCGACGGGGAGCTGTTTTTT. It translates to CASWRGGDGELFF.

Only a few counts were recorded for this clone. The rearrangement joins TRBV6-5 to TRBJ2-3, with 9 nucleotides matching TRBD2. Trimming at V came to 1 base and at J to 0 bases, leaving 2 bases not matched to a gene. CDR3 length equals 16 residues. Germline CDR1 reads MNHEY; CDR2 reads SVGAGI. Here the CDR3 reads CASSYYAGGSTDTQYF. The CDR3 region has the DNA TGTGCCAGCAGTTACTATGCGGGGGGGAGCACAGATACGCAGTATTTT.

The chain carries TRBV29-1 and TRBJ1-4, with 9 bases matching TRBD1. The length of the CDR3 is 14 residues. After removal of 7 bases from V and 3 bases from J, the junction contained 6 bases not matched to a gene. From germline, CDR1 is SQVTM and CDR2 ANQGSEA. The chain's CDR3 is CSALRQGANEKLFF. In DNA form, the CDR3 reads TGCAGCGCCTTACGACAGGGGGCTAATGAAAAACTGTTTTTT.

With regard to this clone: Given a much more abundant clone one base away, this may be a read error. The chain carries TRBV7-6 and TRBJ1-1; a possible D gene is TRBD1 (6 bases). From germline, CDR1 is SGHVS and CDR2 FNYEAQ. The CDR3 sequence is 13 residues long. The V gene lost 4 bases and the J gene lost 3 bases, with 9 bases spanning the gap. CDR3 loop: CASSSPGDTEAFF. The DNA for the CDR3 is TGTGCCAGCAGCTCCCCAGGGGACACTGAAGCTTTCTTT. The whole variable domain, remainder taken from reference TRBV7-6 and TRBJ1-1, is GAGVSQSPRYKVTKRGQDVALRCDPISGHVSLYWYRQALGQGPEFLTYFNYEAQQDKSGLPNDRFSAERPEGSISTLTIQRTEQRDSAMYRCASSSPGDTEAFFGQGTRLTVV.

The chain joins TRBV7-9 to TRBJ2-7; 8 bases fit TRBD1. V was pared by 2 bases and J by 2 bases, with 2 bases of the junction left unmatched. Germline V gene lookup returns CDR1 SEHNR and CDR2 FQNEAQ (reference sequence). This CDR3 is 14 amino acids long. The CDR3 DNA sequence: TGTGCCAGCAGCTTAATACAGGGGGCCTACGAGCAGTACTTC. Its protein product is CASSLIQGAYEQYF. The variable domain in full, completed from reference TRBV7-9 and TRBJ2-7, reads DTGVSQNPRHKITKRGQNVTFRCDPISEHNRLYWYRQTLGQGPEFLTYFQNEAQLEKSRLLSDRFSAERPKGSFSTLEIQRTEQGDSAMYLCASSLIQGAYEQYFGPGTRLTVT.

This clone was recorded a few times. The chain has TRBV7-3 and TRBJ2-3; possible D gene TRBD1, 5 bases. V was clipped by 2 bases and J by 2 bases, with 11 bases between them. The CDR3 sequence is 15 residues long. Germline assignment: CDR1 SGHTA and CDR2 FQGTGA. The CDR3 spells CASSLEAGSTDTQYF. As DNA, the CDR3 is TGTGCCAGCAGCTTAGAGGCAGGGTCCACAGATACGCAGTATTTT.

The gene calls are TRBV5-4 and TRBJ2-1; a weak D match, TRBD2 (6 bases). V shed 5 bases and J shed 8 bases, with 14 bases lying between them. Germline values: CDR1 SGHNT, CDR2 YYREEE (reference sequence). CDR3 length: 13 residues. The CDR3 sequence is CASRWVASDEQFF. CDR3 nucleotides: TGTGCCAGCAGGTGGGTAGCTAGCGATGAGCAGTTCTTC.

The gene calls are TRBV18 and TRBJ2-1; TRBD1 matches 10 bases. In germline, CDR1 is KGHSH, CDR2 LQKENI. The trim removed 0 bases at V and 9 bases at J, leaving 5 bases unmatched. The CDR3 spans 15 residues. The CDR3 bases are TGTGCCAGCTCACCACCGACAGGGGGCCGGGGTGAGCAGTTCTTC. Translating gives CASSPPTGGRGEQFF.

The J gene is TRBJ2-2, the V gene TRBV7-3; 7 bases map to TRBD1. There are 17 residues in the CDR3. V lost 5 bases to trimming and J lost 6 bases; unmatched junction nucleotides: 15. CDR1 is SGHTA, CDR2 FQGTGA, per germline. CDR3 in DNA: TGTGCCAGCAGCGCGATAGCCGGGACAGCCCCGGCCGGGGAGCTGTTTTTT. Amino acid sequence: CASSAIAGTAPAGELFF.

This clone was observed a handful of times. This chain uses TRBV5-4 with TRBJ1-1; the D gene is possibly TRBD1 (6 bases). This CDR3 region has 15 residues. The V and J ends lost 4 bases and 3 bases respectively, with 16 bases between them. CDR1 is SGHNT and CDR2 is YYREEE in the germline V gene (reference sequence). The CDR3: CASSGGQTRDTEAFF. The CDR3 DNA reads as TGTGCCAGCAGCGGTGGACAGACCAGGGACACTGAAGCTTTCTTT.

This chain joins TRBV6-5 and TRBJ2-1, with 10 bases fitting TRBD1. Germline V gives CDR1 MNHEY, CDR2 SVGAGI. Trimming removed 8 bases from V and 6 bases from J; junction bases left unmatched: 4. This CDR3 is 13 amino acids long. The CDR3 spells CASYRTGGNEQFF. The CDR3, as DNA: TGTGCCAGCTACCGGACAGGGGGCAATGAGCAGTTCTTC.

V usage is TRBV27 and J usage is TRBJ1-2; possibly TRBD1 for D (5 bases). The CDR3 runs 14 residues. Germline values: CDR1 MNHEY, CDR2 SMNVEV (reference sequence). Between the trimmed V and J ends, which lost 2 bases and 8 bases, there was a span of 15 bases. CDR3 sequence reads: CASSLLGREGGYTF. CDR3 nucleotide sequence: TGTGCCAGCAGTTTACTGGGCAGGGAGGGAGGCTACACCTTC.

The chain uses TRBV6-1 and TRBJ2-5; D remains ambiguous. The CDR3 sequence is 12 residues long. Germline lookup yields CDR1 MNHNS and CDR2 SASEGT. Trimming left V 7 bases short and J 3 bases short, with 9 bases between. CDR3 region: CASNRGEETQYF. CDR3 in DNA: TGTGCCAGCAACCGAGGAGAAGAGACCCAGTACTTC.

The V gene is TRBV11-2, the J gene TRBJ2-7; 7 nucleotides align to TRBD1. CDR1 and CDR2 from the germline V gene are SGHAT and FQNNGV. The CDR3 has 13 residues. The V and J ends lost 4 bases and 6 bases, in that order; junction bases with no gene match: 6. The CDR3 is CASSSGQTGEQYF. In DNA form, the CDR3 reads TGTGCCAGCAGCTCGGGACAGACCGGCGAGCAGTACTTC.

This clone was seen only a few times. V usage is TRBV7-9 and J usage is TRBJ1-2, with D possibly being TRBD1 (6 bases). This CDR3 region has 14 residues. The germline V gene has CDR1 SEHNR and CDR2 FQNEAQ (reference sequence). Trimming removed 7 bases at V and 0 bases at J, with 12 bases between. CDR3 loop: CASIATGANYGYTF. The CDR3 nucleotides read TGTGCCAGCATAGCGACAGGAGCTAACTATGGCTACACCTTC.

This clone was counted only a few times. The DNA for the CDR3 is TGTGCCAGTAACCGAGGGGGGGCCGAAGAGACCCAGTACTTC. It codes for CASNRGGAEETQYF. The chain carries TRBV19 and TRBJ2-5; tentative D call: TRBD2 (7 bases). CDR3 size: 14 residues. Germline CDR1 and CDR2: LNHDA and SQIVND (reference sequence). The V and J ends lost 7 bases and 3 bases respectively, with 15 bases between them.

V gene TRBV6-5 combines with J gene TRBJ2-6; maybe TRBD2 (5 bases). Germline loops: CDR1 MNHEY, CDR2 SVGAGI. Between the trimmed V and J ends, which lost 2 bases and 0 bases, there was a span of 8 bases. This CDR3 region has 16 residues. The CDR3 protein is CASSYGLYSGANVLTF. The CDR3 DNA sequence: TGTGCCAGCAGTTACGGACTGTACTCTGGGGCCAACGTCCTGACTTTC.